The clone carrying this TCR beta chain turned up a few times. Its antigen is unidentified. Trimming cost V 4 bases and J 1 base, with 10 bases left between them. This CDR3 contains 13 residues. Germline CDR1 is DFQATT and CDR2 is SNEGSKA (reference sequence). The sample comes from a study of T cell repertoires in cytomegalovirus infection. Study in general: Matching HLA type and CMV infection were both indicated by public TCR beta signatures. Whole-study findings and limits: CMV-specific TCR beta clonotypes restricted by HLA-C dominated the ex vivo response.

TCRdb reanalysed the reads using MiXCR and keeps one entry per CDR3 protein. The table lists around 130,000 distinct CDR3 sequences, more than 20% of them singletons. The chain has TRBV20-1 and TRBJ2-5; D unresolved. The receptor was isolated from a human donor in good health (CMV status not recorded). Some clones in this sample may be carry-over from other donors' samples. Sequenced sample: PBMCs, sequenced either directly or after in vitro stimulation (not recorded which). CDR3 amino acids: CSATRYPQETQYF. CDR3 coding DNA: TGCAGTGCTACTCGGTATCCCCAAGAGACCCAGTACTTC.